These 22 T cell receptor beta chains share one sample of origin, sequenced in a study of OX40 agonist ivuxolimab in advanced cancers. Method: immunoSEQ multiplex PCR; TCRdb's copy keeps in-frame clones and lacks some. Of approximately 82,000 clones listed, roughly 92% were seen once; the top ten hold about 0.6%. The input for sequencing was CD4+ or CD8+ T cells sorted from blood, taken in a trial of the OX40 agonist ivuxolimab. The receptors were sampled from an adult with an advanced solid tumor such as melanoma, head and neck, liver or kidney cancer.

The gene calls are TRBV5-6 and TRBJ2-5; D unresolved. This CDR3 spans 14 amino acids. Trimming shortened V by 2 bases and J by 3 bases, and 11 bases separated the two germline ends. Germline V gene sequence: CDR1 SGHDT, CDR2 YYEEEE. CDR3 region: CASSLDSSEETQYF. For the CDR3, the DNA is TGTGCCAGCAGCTTAGACTCCAGCGAAGAGACCCAGTACTTC.

The rearrangement joins TRBV4-2 to TRBJ2-1, with D possibly matching TRBD1 (5 bases). This CDR3 comprises 14 residues. The germline CDR1 and CDR2 sequences are LGHNA and YNFKEQ. V gave up 0 bases and J gave up 7 bases, with 10 bases separating them. CDR3 in DNA: TGTGCCAGCAGCCAAGATGGGGCGTGGAATGAGCAGTTCTTC. This sequence encodes CASSQDGAWNEQFF.

The CDR3 is CASSLAPFYEQYF. As DNA, the CDR3 is TGCGCCAGCAGCTTGGCCCCTTTCTACGAGCAGTACTTC. This chain uses TRBV5-1 with TRBJ2-7; D is uncertain. V gave up 0 bases and J gave up 3 bases, with 7 bases separating them. There are 13 residues in the CDR3. Germline values: CDR1 SGHRS, CDR2 YFSETQ.

The chain joins TRBV19 to TRBJ1-5; no firm D call. The CDR3 totals 12 residues. The germline V gene encodes CDR1 LNHDA and CDR2 SQIVND (reference sequence). V gave up 5 bases and J gave up 4 bases, with 6 bases separating them. This CDR3 is CASSAINQPQHF. The CDR3 DNA is TGTGCCAGTAGTGCAATTAATCAGCCCCAGCATTTT.

The genes are TRBV19 and TRBJ2-1; D gene uncertain. CDR3 size: 12 residues. V shed 7 bases and J shed 10 bases, with 14 bases lying between them. Germline CDR1 LNHDA, CDR2 SQIVND (reference sequence). The CDR3 bases are TGTGCCAGTATATCCCCACAATACGAGCAGTTCTTC. Protein sequence: CASISPQYEQFF. Together with reference TRBV19 and TRBJ2-1, the CDR3 gives the full variable domain: DGGITQSPKYLFRKEGQNVTLSCEQNLNHDAMYWYRQDPGQGLRLIYYSQIVNDFQKGDIAEGYSVSREKKESFPLTVTSAQKNPTAFYLCASISPQYEQFFGPGTRLTVL.

The chain carries TRBV6-5 and TRBJ1-2; 9 bases fit TRBD1. Germline assignment: CDR1 MNHEY and CDR2 SVGAGI. The CDR3 contains 13 residues. With V trimmed by 1 base and J by 6 bases, 0 bases remained unmatched. The CDR3 bases are TGTGCCAGCAGTTACTGGACAGGGGATGGCTACACCTTC. Translation gives CASSYWTGDGYTF.

The chain recombines TRBV5-1 with TRBJ2-5; TRBD2 is a possible D gene (7 bases). The V end was cut by 2 bases, the J end by 0 bases, with 11 bases between. This CDR3 comprises 15 residues. Germline V CDR1 and CDR2: SGHRS, YFSETQ. CDR3 residues: CASSFGGAYQETQYF. The DNA of the CDR3 is TGCGCCAGCAGCTTTGGGGGGGCTTACCAAGAGACCCAGTACTTC.

This clone appeared a single time. The chain employs TRBV2 and TRBJ2-7; perhaps TRBD1 as D (6 bases). This CDR3 spans 13 amino acids. Germline V gene lookup returns CDR1 SNHLY and CDR2 FYNNEI. Trimming cost V 2 bases and J 3 bases, with 8 bases left between them. The CDR3 sequence: CASSENRDYEQYF. CDR3 coding DNA: TGTGCCAGCAGTGAAAACAGGGACTACGAGCAGTACTTC.

The chain carries TRBV29-1 and TRBJ1-1, with D hard to call. Trimming removed 6 bases at V and 0 bases at J, with 5 bases between. Germline CDR1 SQVTM, CDR2 ANQGSEA. CDR3 length: 11 amino acids. The CDR3 DNA reads as TGCAGCGTCAGGATGAACACTGAAGCTTTCTTT. Its protein product is CSVRMNTEAFF.

The chain employs TRBV6-1 and TRBJ1-1; possible D gene TRBD1, 5 bases. Germline CDR1 is MNHNS and CDR2 is SASEGT. V was pared by 4 bases and J by 4 bases, with 10 bases between. The CDR3 extends over 13 amino acids. In DNA, the CDR3 is TGTGCCAGCAGTGGGGACGGGTTCACTGAAGCTTTCTTT. Translating it yields CASSGDGFTEAFF.

The CDR3 bases are TGTGCCATCAGGGACCTCTTGGGTCAGCCCCAGCATTTT. The encoded protein is CAIRDLLGQPQHF. The V call is TRBV10-3, the J call TRBJ1-5, with D uncertain. V was trimmed by 6 bases and J by 6 bases, leaving 12 bases between them. The CDR3 has 13 residues. CDR1 is ENHRY and CDR2 is SYGVKD in the germline V gene.

The chain joins TRBV27 to TRBJ2-7; TRBD1 agrees at 9 bases. The CDR3 spans 15 residues. The V and J ends lost 6 bases and 3 bases, in that order; junction bases with no gene match: 9. Germline V lookup: CDR1 MNHEY, CDR2 SMNVEV (reference sequence). DNA for the CDR3: TGTGCCAGCAGGAACCCCGGGACAGGGTTCTACGAGCAGTACTTC. This sequence encodes CASRNPGTGFYEQYF.

For this clone: The sample carries other DNA sequences with the same CDR3. The V call is TRBV11-3, the J call TRBJ2-5; D remains unclear. Trimming removed 4 bases from V and 1 base from J, with 1 base in between. The CDR3 consists of 11 residues. Germline-derived CDR1 and CDR2 are SGHNT and YENEEA. For the CDR3, the DNA is TGTGCCAGCAGCTCCCAAGAGACCCAGTACTTC. Its protein product is CASSSQETQYF.

V and J are TRBV25-1 and TRBJ2-7; 9 bases match TRBD1. The CDR3 spans 14 residues. Germline trimming cut 7 bases from V and 3 bases from J; bases unmatched to any gene: 7. Germline lookup yields CDR1 MGHDK and CDR2 SYGVNS. CDR3 coding DNA: TGTGCCAGCAAGGGCCGGGACAGGGACTACGAGCAGTACTTC. Translating gives CASKGRDRDYEQYF.

The rearrangement links TRBV9 to TRBJ1-1; no firm D call. Looked up from germline, CDR1 is SGDLS and CDR2 is YYNGEE. The CDR3 totals 15 residues. With 0 bases removed from V and 0 bases from J, the gap between germline ends came to 9 bases. CDR3 DNA sequence: TGTGCCAGCAGCGTAGTCGGGGAATTGAACACTGAAGCTTTCTTT. It is translated as CASSVVGELNTEAFF.

V gene TRBV30 combines with J gene TRBJ2-3, with D tentatively TRBD2 (5 bases). CDR3 length equals 10 residues. V gave up 7 bases and J gave up 10 bases, with 12 bases separating them. Germline V gene data show CDR1 as GTSNPN and CDR2 as SVGIG (reference sequence). In nucleotides, the CDR3 is TGTGCCTTAAAAGCGGAGGCGCAGTATTTT. This gives the protein CALKAEAQYF.

The gene calls are TRBV30 and TRBJ1-1; TRBD1 is a possible D gene (5 bases). Germline loops: CDR1 GTSNPN, CDR2 SVGIG (reference sequence). Trimming took 4 bases from V and 1 from J, leaving 10 bases between them. The CDR3 runs 13 residues. The CDR3, as DNA: TGTGCCTGGAAGGTGCAGGGGAACACTGAAGCTTTCTTT. Protein product: CAWKVQGNTEAFF.

The genes are TRBV5-1 and TRBJ1-2; possibly TRBD1 for D (5 bases). V lost 2 bases to trimming and J lost 2 bases, with 16 bases between them. From germline, CDR1 is SGHRS and CDR2 YFSETQ. This CDR3 comprises 16 residues. For the CDR3, the DNA is TGCGCCAGCAGCTTAGGGCAGGGCATAATCAACTATGGCTACACCTTC. This gives the protein CASSLGQGIINYGYTF.

V and J are TRBV13 and TRBJ2-3; 10 nucleotides line up with TRBD2. Germline assignment: CDR1 PRHDT and CDR2 FYEKMQ (reference sequence). The ends lost 0 bases at V and 8 bases at J; junction bases unmatched: 8. There are 16 residues in the CDR3. This chain's CDR3 is CASSLGAGGQKGTQYF. Here the CDR3 DNA reads TGTGCCAGCAGCTTAGGAGCGGGGGGGCAGAAGGGTACGCAGTATTTT.

This rearrangement joins TRBV10-3 to TRBJ2-4; D is ambiguous. The V end lost 0 bases, the J end lost 5 bases, and 11 bases lay between the germline ends. The CDR3 sequence is 15 residues long. CDR1 and CDR2 from the germline V gene are ENHRY and SYGVKD. The CDR3 loop is CAISESLGSQNIQYF. CDR3 nucleotides: TGTGCCATCAGTGAGTCTTTGGGGTCCCAAAACATTCAGTACTTC.

This CDR3 is CASSRTLAGDLNEQFF. The CDR3 nucleotides read TGTGCCAGCAGCCGGACCCTAGCGGGAGATTTGAATGAGCAGTTCTTC. The V and J genes are TRBV9 and TRBJ2-1, with TRBD2 matching 10 bases. Per the germline V gene, CDR1 is SGDLS and CDR2 is YYNGEE. CDR3 length: 16 amino acids. Trimming removed 4 bases from V and 7 bases from J; junction bases left unmatched: 11.

The chain combines TRBV10-3 with TRBJ2-7; D possibly corresponds to TRBD1 (5 bases). This CDR3 spans 16 amino acids. V was pared by 4 bases and J by 0 bases, with 16 bases between. Germline loops: CDR1 ENHRY, CDR2 SYGVKD. CDR3 sequence reads: CAISGQNLASSYEQYF. In DNA, the CDR3 is TGTGCCATCAGTGGACAGAATTTGGCCAGCTCCTACGAGCAGTACTTC.